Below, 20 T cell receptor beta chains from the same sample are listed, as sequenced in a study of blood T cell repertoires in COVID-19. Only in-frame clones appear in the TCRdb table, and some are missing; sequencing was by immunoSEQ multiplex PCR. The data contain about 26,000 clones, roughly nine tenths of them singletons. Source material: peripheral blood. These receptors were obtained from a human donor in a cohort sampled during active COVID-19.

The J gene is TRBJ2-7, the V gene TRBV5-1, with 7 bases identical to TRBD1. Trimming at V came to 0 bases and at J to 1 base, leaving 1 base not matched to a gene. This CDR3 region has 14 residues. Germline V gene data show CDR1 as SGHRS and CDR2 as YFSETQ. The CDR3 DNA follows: TGCGCCAGCAGCTTGGTGGGACAGTCCTACGAGCAGTACTTC. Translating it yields CASSLVGQSYEQYF.

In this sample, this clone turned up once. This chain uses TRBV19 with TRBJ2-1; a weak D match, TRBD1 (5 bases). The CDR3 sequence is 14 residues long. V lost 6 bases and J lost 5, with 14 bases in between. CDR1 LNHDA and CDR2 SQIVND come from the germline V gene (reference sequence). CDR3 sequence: CASRRTTRDNEQFF. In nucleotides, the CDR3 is TGTGCCAGTAGGAGGACCACCAGGGACAATGAGCAGTTCTTC. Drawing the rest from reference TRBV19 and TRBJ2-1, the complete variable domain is DGGITQSPKYLFRKEGQNVTLSCEQNLNHDAMYWYRQDPGQGLRLIYYSQIVNDFQKGDIAEGYSVSREKKESFPLTVTSAQKNPTAFYLCASRRTTRDNEQFFGPGTRLTVL.

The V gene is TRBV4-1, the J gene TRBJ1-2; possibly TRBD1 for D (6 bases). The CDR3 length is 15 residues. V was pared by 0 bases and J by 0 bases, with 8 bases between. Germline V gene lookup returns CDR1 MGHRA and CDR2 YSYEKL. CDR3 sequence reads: CASSQDGQSNYGYTF. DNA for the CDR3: TGCGCCAGCAGCCAAGATGGACAGTCTAACTATGGCTACACCTTC.

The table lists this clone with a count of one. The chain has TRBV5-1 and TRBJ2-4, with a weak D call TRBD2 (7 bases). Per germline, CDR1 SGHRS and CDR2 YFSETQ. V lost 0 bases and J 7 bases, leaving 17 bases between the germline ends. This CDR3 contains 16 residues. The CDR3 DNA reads TGCGCCAGCAGCTTGGTATCGCGGGGGCGGGTGAACATTCAGTACTTC. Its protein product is CASSLVSRGRVNIQYF.

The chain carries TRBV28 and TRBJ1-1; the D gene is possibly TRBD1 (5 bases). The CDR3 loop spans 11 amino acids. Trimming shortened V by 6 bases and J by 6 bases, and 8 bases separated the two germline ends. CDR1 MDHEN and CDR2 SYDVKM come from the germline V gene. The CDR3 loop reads CASRGRPEAFF. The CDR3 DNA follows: TGTGCCAGCAGGGGGCGCCCTGAAGCTTTCTTT. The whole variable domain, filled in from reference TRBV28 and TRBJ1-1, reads DVKVTQSSRYLVKRTGEKVFLECVQDMDHENMFWYRQDPGLGLRLIYFSYDVKMKEKGDIPEGYSVSREKKERFSLILESASTNQTSMYLCASRGRPEAFFGQGTRLTVV.

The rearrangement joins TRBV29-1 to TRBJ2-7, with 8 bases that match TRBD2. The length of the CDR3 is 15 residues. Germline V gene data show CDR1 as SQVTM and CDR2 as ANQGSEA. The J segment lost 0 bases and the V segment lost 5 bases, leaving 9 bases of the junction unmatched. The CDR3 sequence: CSVILAGRPSYEQYF. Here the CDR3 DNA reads TGCAGCGTTATATTAGCGGGAAGACCCTCCTACGAGCAGTACTTC.

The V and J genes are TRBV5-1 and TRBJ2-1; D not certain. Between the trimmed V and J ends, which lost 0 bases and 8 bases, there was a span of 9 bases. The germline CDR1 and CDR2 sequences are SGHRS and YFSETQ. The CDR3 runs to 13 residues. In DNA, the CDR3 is TGCGCCAGCAGCTTGGCCGTGTTCGATGAGCAGTTCTTC. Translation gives CASSLAVFDEQFF.

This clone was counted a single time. DNA of the CDR3: TGTGCCAGCAACTTAGCGGGGGCCATCTACGAGCAGTACTTC. Its protein is CASNLAGAIYEQYF. The chain joins TRBV27 to TRBJ2-7; 9 bases fit TRBD2. Unmatched junction bases numbered 7, after V lost 7 bases and J lost 3 bases. The CDR3 has 14 amino acids. Germline CDR1 is MNHEY and CDR2 is SMNVEV (reference sequence).

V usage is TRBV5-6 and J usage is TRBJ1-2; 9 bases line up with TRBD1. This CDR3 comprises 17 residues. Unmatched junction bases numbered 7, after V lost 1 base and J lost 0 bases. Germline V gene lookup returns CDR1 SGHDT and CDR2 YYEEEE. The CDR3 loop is CASSLWWTGDANYGYTF. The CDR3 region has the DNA TGTGCCAGCAGCTTGTGGTGGACAGGGGATGCTAACTATGGCTACACCTTC. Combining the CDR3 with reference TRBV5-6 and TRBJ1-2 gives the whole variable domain DAGVTQSPTHLIKTRGQQVTLRCSPKSGHDTVSWYQQALGQGPQFIFQYYEEEERQRGNFPDRFSGHQFPNYSSELNVNALLLGDSALYLCASSLWWTGDANYGYTFGSGTRLTVV.

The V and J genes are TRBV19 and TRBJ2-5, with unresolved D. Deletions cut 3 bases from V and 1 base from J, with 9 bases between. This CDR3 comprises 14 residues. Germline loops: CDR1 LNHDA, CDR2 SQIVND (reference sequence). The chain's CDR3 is CASSMWQAQETQYF. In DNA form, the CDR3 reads TGTGCCAGTAGTATGTGGCAGGCCCAAGAGACCCAGTACTTC.

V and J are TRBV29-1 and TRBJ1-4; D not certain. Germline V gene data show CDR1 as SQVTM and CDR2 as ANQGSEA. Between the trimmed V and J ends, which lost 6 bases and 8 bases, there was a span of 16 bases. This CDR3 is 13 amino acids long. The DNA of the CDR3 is TGCAGCGTGAGCGGGCCCCGTCGGGAAAAACTGTTTTTT. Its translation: CSVSGPRREKLFF.

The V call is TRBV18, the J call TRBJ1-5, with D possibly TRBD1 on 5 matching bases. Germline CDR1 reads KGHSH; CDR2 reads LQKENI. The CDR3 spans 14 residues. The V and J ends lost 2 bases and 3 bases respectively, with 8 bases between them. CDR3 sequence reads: CASSPGAYNQPQHF. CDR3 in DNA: TGTGCCAGCTCACCAGGGGCCTACAATCAGCCCCAGCATTTT.

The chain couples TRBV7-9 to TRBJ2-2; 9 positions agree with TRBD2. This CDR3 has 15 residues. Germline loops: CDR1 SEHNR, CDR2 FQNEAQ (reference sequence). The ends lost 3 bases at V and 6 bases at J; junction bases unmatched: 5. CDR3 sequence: CASSFVVAGAGELFF. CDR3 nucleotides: TGTGCCAGCAGCTTTGTGGTAGCGGGAGCCGGGGAGCTGTTTTTT.

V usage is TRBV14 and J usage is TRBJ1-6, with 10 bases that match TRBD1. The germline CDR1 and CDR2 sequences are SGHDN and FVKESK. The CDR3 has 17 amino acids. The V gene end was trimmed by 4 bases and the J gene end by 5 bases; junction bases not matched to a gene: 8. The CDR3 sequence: CASSRDRGERDNSPLHF. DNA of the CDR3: TGTGCCAGCAGCCGGGACAGGGGTGAAAGGGATAATTCACCCCTCCACTTT. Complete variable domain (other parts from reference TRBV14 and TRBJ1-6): EAGVTQFPSHSVIEKGQTVTLRCDPISGHDNLYWYRRVMGKEIKFLLHFVKESKQDESGMPNNRFLAERTGGTYSTLKVQPAELEDSGVYFCASSRDRGERDNSPLHFGNGTRLTVT.

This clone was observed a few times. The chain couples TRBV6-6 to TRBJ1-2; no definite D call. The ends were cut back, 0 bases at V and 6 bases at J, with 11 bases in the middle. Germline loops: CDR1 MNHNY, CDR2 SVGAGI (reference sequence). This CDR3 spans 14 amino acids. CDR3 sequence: CASSYSVGFDGYTF. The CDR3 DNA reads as TGTGCCAGCAGTTACTCGGTTGGCTTTGATGGCTACACCTTC.

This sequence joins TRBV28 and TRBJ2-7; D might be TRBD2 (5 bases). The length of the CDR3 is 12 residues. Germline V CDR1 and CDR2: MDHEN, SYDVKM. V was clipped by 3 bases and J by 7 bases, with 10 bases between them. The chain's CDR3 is CASSFRTGEQYF. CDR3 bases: TGTGCCAGCAGTTTTCGGACGGGGGAGCAGTACTTC.

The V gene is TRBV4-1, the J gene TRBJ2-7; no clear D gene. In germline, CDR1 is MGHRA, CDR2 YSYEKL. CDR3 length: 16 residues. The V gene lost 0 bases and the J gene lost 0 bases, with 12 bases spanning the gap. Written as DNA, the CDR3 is TGCGCCAGCAGCCAAGATTACCCCGGAGACTCCTACGAGCAGTACTTC. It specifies CASSQDYPGDSYEQYF.

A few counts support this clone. CDR3 protein: CASSQGAAMNTEAFF. In DNA, the CDR3 is TGTGCCAGCAGCCAAGGTGCTGCTATGAACACTGAAGCTTTCTTT. The J gene is TRBJ1-1, the V gene TRBV4-2; D gene unclear. The V end was cut by 1 base, the J end by 0 bases, with 9 bases between. From germline, CDR1 is LGHNA and CDR2 YNFKEQ. The CDR3 contains 15 residues.

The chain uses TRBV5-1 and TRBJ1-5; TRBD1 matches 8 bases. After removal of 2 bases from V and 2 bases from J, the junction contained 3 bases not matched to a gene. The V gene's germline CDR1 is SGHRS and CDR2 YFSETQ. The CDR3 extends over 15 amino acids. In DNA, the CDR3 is TGCGCCAGCAGCTTAGGGACAGGTGGCAATCAGCCCCAGCATTTT. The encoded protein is CASSLGTGGNQPQHF.

CDR3 sequence reads: CASSRDRLSGANVLTF. Written as DNA, the CDR3 is TGTGCCAGCAGCCGGGACAGATTATCTGGGGCCAACGTCCTGACTTTC. The gene calls are TRBV7-2 and TRBJ2-6; 7 positions agree with TRBD1. The J segment lost 1 base and the V segment lost 5 bases, leaving 5 bases of the junction unmatched. Per germline, CDR1 SGHTA and CDR2 FQGNSA. The CDR3 extends over 16 amino acids.